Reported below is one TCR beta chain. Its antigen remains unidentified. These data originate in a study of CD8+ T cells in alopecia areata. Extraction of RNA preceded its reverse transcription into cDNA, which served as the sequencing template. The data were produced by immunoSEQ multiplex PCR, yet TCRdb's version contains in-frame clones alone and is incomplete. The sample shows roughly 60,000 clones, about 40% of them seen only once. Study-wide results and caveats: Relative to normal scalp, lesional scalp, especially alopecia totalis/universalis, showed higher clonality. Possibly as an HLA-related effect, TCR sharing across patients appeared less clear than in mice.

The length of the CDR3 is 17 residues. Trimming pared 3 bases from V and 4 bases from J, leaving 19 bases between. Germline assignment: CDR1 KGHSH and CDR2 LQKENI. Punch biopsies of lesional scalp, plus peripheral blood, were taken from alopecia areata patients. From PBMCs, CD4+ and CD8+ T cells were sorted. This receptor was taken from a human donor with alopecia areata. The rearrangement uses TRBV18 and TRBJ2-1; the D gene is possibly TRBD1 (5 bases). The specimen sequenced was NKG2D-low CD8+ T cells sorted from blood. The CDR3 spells CASSPGGVVQAYNEQFF. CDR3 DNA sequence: TGTGCCAGCTCACCCGGTGGAGTGGTACAGGCGTACAATGAGCAGTTCTTC.